A selection of T cell receptor beta chains follows, all from one sample in a study of blood T cell repertoires in COVID-19. The table came from immunoSEQ multiplex PCR; TCRdb's copy has only in-frame clones and leaves some out. Counted here are about 130,000 clones, 86% occurring once; the ten biggest clones make up around 18%. The material sequenced was peripheral blood. Receptors were obtained from a woman aged 45-60 years who had recovered from COVID-19. CDR3s include the opening cysteine and the closing phenylalanine or tryptophan. The order of the fields is clone size, V gene, J gene, D gene, CDR3 protein, CDR3 DNA. A D gene is named only where the DNA matches it firmly. The size field is filled for only some rows; it gives once, few, many or a size class.

few	TRBV4-1	TRBJ2-7	TRBD1	CASSQEGGPWNEQYF	TGCGCCAGCAGCCAAGAAGGGGGCCCTTGGAACGAGCAGTACTTC
.	TRBV20-1	TRBJ1-1	.	CSGGGTEAFF	TGCAGTGGGGGGGGCACTGAAGCTTTCTTT
.	TRBV20-1	TRBJ2-7	.	CSASSRRSSYEQYF	TGCAGTGCTAGTTCCCGTAGGAGCTCCTACGAGCAGTACTTC
.	TRBV2	TRBJ1-4	TRBD1	CASNSGTGSEKLFF	TGTGCCAGCAACTCCGGGACAGGGAGTGAAAAACTGTTTTTT
.	TRBV5-1	TRBJ2-7	TRBD1	CASSLGTGAPLSYEQYF	TGCGCCAGCAGCTTGGGGACAGGGGCGCCGCTCTCCTACGAGCAGTACTTC
once	TRBV5-4	TRBJ1-2	TRBD1	CASSRDRGRVGYTF	TGTGCCAGCAGCCGGGACAGGGGGCGCGTGGGCTACACCTTC
once	TRBV4-2	TRBJ1-5	.	CASSQAGGNQPQHF	TGTGCCAGCAGCCAAGCAGGGGGCAATCAGCCCCAGCATTTT
.	TRBV4-1	TRBJ1-1	.	CASSQVQGRSEAFF	TGCGCCAGCAGCCAAGTGCAGGGGCGGTCTGAAGCTTTCTTT
.	TRBV2	TRBJ1-5	.	CASSDSTNQPQHF	TGTGCCAGCAGTGACAGTACCAATCAGCCCCAGCATTTT
.	TRBV7-3	TRBJ2-3	TRBD2	CASSPDLAGGPCPTSDTQYF	TGTGCCAGCAGCCCAGACCTAGCGGGAGGGCCTTGCCCCACCTCAGATACGCAGTATTTT
.	TRBV7-6	TRBJ2-7	TRBD2	CASSLISSGSNEQYF	TGTGCCAGCAGCTTAATTTCTAGCGGGAGCAACGAGCAGTACTTC
.	TRBV7-2	TRBJ2-5	TRBD2	CASSLAPLAGAETQYF	TGTGCCAGCAGCCTAGCGCCTCTAGCGGGGGCCGAGACCCAGTACTTC
.	TRBV2	TRBJ1-1	.	CASSPERGTNTEAFF	TGTGCCAGCAGTCCGGAAAGGGGGACGAACACTGAAGCTTTCTTT
.	TRBV4-1	TRBJ2-5	TRBD2	CASSQVIAGGGQTQYF	TGCGCCAGCAGCCAAGTGATAGCGGGAGGCGGCCAGACCCAGTACTTC
once	TRBV6-2/TRBV6-3	TRBJ2-1	.	CASSGGAFEQFF	TGTGCCAGCAGTGGCGGGGCGTTTGAGCAGTTCTTC
.	TRBV19	TRBJ1-1	TRBD1	CASSNQQGRTEAFF	TGTGCCAGTAGTAACCAACAGGGGAGGACTGAAGCTTTCTTT
.	TRBV4-1	TRBJ2-6	.	CASTQGSSGANVLTF	TGCGCCAGCACCCAGGGCAGCTCTGGGGCCAACGTCCTGACTTTC
.	TRBV10-3	TRBJ1-1	TRBD1	CAIRQGQNTEAFF	TGTGCCATACGACAGGGTCAGAACACTGAAGCTTTCTTT
.	TRBV6-6	TRBJ2-1	.	CASSYLHEQFF	TGTGCCAGCAGTTACCTTCATGAGCAGTTCTTC
.	TRBV7-6	TRBJ2-7	.	CASSGGRGFLYEQYF	TGTGCCAGCAGCGGAGGCAGGGGCTTTCTCTACGAGCAGTACTTC
.	TRBV30	TRBJ1-1	TRBD1	CAWRNLGTGGTEAFF	TGTGCCTGGAGAAATCTTGGGACAGGGGGGACTGAAGCTTTCTTT
.	TRBV2	TRBJ1-3	TRBD1	CASISDRAGNTIYF	TGTGCCAGCATTTCGGACAGGGCTGGAAACACCATATATTTT
few	TRBV9	TRBJ2-1	.	CASSARAEKNEQFF	TGTGCCAGCAGCGCGCGGGCGGAAAAAAATGAGCAGTTCTTC
.	TRBV19	TRBJ1-6	TRBD1	CASSSRGGTGVVAPLHF	TGTGCCAGTAGTTCCCGGGGCGGGACAGGGGTGGTTGCACCCCTCCACTTT
.	TRBV6-5	TRBJ1-5	TRBD1	CASRIQGDQPQHF	TGTGCCAGCAGAATACAGGGGGATCAGCCCCAGCATTTT
.	TRBV5-4	TRBJ1-2	TRBD1	CASSLARGTGGGGYTF	TGTGCCAGCAGCTTGGCCAGGGGGACAGGGGGCGGGGGCTACACCTTC
.	TRBV2	TRBJ1-1	TRBD1	CASRDKGQADTEAFF	TGTGCCAGCAGGGACAAGGGACAGGCGGACACTGAAGCTTTCTTT
.	TRBV7-2	TRBJ1-1	.	CASSQGPRQNAFF	TGTGCCAGCAGTCAAGGGCCCCGACAGAACGCTTTCTTT
.	TRBV6-4	TRBJ2-2	.	CASSGDLYTGELFF	TGTGCCAGCAGTGGGGACTTATACACCGGGGAGCTGTTTTTT
.	TRBV5-1	TRBJ1-2	TRBD1	CASSPGDSTNYGYTF	TGCGCCAGCAGCCCGGGGGACAGTACTAACTATGGCTACACCTTC
.	TRBV6-5	TRBJ2-3	.	CASSYSGTVSTDTQYF	TGTGCCAGCAGTTACTCGGGTACAGTGAGCACAGATACGCAGTATTTT
.	TRBV6-1	TRBJ2-7	.	CASRELTRVGTYEQYF	TGTGCCAGCAGAGAACTCACCAGGGTTGGGACCTACGAGCAGTACTTC
.	TRBV7-9	TRBJ1-2	TRBD1	CASSFWSVQGATYNYGYTF	TGTGCCAGCAGCTTCTGGTCGGTGCAGGGGGCGACGTATAACTATGGCTACACCTTC
few	TRBV12-5	TRBJ1-6	TRBD1	CASGLGQGNSPLHF	TGTGCTAGTGGTTTAGGACAGGGGAATTCACCCCTCCACTTT
.	TRBV6-6	TRBJ2-1	TRBD2	CASSYQRERQFF	TGTGCCAGCAGTTACCAGCGGGAGCGGCAGTTCTTC
few	TRBV6-5	TRBJ1-5	TRBD1	CASQQTGGGGQPQHF	TGTGCCAGCCAACAGACAGGGGGAGGTGGTCAGCCCCAGCATTTT
.	TRBV19	TRBJ2-1	.	CASSVGRGAYNEQFF	TGTGCCAGTAGTGTGGGGAGGGGGGCCTACAATGAGCAGTTCTTC
.	TRBV7-3	TRBJ2-7	.	CASSPPSGEQYF	TGTGCCAGCAGCCCCCCATCGGGCGAGCAGTACTTC
few	TRBV19	TRBJ2-7	.	CASNLSMERIAYEQYF	TGTGCCAGTAATCTCAGTATGGAGAGGATCGCCTACGAGCAGTACTTC
.	TRBV5-1	TRBJ1-2	TRBD1	CASSGQGAGYGYTF	TGCGCCAGCAGCGGGCAGGGGGCTGGCTATGGCTACACCTTC
.	TRBV27	TRBJ2-7	.	CASSSLGSAAYEQYF	TGTGCCAGCAGTTCCCTAGGCAGCGCGGCCTACGAGCAGTACTTC
.	TRBV19	TRBJ2-1	TRBD2	CASRPMGASGRNEQFF	TGTGCCAGTAGGCCAATGGGGGCTAGCGGGAGAAATGAGCAGTTCTTC
.	TRBV18	TRBJ2-3	.	CASSPFQGSTDTQYF	TGTGCCAGCTCACCTTTCCAGGGGAGCACAGATACGCAGTATTTT
.	TRBV19	TRBJ2-3	TRBD2	CASSIRRSSGWTDTQYF	TGTGCCAGTAGTATAAGACGGTCTAGCGGATGGACAGATACGCAGTATTTT
.	TRBV5-8	TRBJ1-5	TRBD1	CASSGLMGQDLSNQPQHF	TGTGCCAGCAGCGGGCTAATGGGACAGGATCTTAGCAATCAGCCCCAGCATTTT
.	TRBV6-5	TRBJ2-3	.	CASSPGHGTDTQYF	TGTGCCAGCAGTCCGGGACACGGCACAGATACGCAGTATTTT
.	TRBV21-1	TRBJ2-1	.	CASSVTGQEQFF	TGTGCCAGCAGCGTGACGGGACAGGAGCAGTTCTTC
.	TRBV27	TRBJ2-1	TRBD2	CASSLLAGGPTYNEQFF	TGTGCCAGCAGTTTATTGGCGGGGGGCCCCACCTACAATGAGCAGTTCTTC
.	TRBV6-5	TRBJ1-5	.	CASSYSGGGDQPQHF	TGTGCCAGCAGTTACTCGGGGGGAGGGGATCAGCCCCAGCATTTT